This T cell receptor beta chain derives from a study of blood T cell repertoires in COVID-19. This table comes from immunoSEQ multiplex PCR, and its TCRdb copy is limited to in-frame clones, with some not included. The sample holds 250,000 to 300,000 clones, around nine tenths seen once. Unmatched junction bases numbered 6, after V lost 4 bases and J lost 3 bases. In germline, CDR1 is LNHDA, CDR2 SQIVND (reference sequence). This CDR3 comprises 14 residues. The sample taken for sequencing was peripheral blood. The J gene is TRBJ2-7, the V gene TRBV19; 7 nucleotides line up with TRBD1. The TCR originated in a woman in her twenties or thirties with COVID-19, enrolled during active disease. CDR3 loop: CASSTANRGYEQYF. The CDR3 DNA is TGTGCCAGTAGTACCGCGAACAGGGGCTACGAGCAGTACTTC.